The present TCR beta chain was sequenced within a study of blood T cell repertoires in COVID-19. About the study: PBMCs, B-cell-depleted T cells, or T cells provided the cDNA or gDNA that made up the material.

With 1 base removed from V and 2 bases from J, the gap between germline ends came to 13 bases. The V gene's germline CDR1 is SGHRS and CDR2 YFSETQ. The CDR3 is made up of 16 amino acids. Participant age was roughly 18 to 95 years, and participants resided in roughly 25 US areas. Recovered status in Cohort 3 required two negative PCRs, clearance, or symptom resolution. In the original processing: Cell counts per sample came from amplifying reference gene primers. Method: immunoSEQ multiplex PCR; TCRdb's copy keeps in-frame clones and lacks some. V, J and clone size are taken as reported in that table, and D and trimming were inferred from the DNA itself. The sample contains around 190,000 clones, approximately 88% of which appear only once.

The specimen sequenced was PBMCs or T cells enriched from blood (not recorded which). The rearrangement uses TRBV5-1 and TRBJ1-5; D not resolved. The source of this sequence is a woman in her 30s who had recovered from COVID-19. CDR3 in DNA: TGCGCCAGCAGCTTGACGGGCGATAGCGGCAATCAGCCCCAGCATTTT. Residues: CASSLTGDSGNQPQHF.